Below are 23 T cell receptor beta chains sequenced from a single sample in a study of blood T cell repertoires in COVID-19. Repertoires were generated with immunoSEQ multiplex PCR, while TCRdb's copy carries only in-frame clones and drops some. Among approximately 170,000 clones listed, around four fifths were seen once. The sequencing sample was made of peripheral blood. The source is a man between 70 and 80 years old who had recovered from COVID-19.

The V and J genes are TRBV5-4 and TRBJ2-4; the D is unclear. Germline assignment: CDR1 SGHNT and CDR2 YYREEE (reference sequence). The CDR3 consists of 12 residues. The V end lost 4 bases, the J end lost 8 bases, and 10 bases lay between the germline ends. DNA for the CDR3: TGTGCCAGCAGCGTCTTTGGCTACATTCAGTACTTC. It yields the protein CASSVFGYIQYF.

V usage is TRBV27 and J usage is TRBJ2-2; TRBD1 matches at 8 bases. Trimming at V came to 4 bases and at J to 1 base, leaving 5 bases not matched to a gene. The CDR3 spans 16 residues. Germline V gene lookup returns CDR1 MNHEY and CDR2 SMNVEV (reference sequence). The CDR3 DNA sequence: TGTGCCAGCAGTTCGGGACAGGCCAGGAACACCGGGGAGCTGTTTTTT. This codes for CASSSGQARNTGELFF.

The chain couples TRBV7-9 to TRBJ1-1; tentative D call: TRBD1 (6 bases). The CDR3 sequence is 15 residues long. V was cut by 5 bases and J by 0 bases, with 13 bases left in between. Germline V gives CDR1 SEHNR, CDR2 FQNEAQ (reference sequence). In DNA, the CDR3 is TGTGCCAGCAGCCCCAACAGGGCCTTGAACACTGAAGCTTTCTTT. Translating it yields CASSPNRALNTEAFF.

This sequence joins TRBV10-2 and TRBJ2-2, with TRBD2 as a possible D gene (5 bases). V lost 2 bases, J lost 6 bases, and 16 bases lay in between. CDR3 length equals 16 residues. Germline loops: CDR1 WSHSY, CDR2 SAAADI. CDR3 sequence reads: CASSEGLAARAGELFF. CDR3 nucleotide sequence: TGCGCCAGCAGTGAGGGGCTAGCTGCTAGAGCCGGGGAGCTGTTTTTT.

This clone was observed a handful of times. V is TRBV7-9 and J is TRBJ1-1; 8 positions agree with TRBD1. Germline-derived CDR1 and CDR2 are SEHNR and FQNEAQ (reference sequence). J gave up 0 bases and V 5 bases, and 5 bases lay outside the gene matches. This CDR3 is 15 amino acids long. The CDR3 DNA follows: TGTGCCAGCAGCCCACGGGGACAGGTGAACACTGAAGCTTTCTTT. Amino acids: CASSPRGQVNTEAFF. The full variable domain, in which reference TRBV7-9 and TRBJ1-1 provide the parts outside the CDR3, is DTGVSQNPRHKITKRGQNVTFRCDPISEHNRLYWYRQTLGQGPEFLTYFQNEAQLEKSRLLSDRFSAERPKGSFSTLEIQRTEQGDSAMYLCASSPRGQVNTEAFFGQGTRLTVV.

The chain combines TRBV10-3 with TRBJ1-3; 7 bases map to TRBD1. The V gene end was trimmed by 3 bases and the J gene end by 4 bases; junction bases not matched to a gene: 3. Germline V gives CDR1 ENHRY, CDR2 SYGVKD. The CDR3 contains 14 residues. This CDR3 is CAISEPTGGNTIYF. The CDR3 DNA reads as TGTGCCATCAGTGAACCGACAGGGGGAAACACCATATATTTT.

The V call is TRBV4-1, the J call TRBJ2-5; 9 nucleotides match TRBD1. Per the germline V gene, CDR1 is MGHRA and CDR2 is YSYEKL. Losses at the gene ends were 0 bases for V and 4 bases for J; bases not matched to a gene: 9. This CDR3 spans 17 amino acids. This chain's CDR3 is CASSQEVTGGYGETQYF. CDR3 bases: TGCGCCAGCAGCCAAGAAGTTACAGGGGGCTATGGAGAGACCCAGTACTTC.

CDR3 sequence: CASSQDVLGLAGLVTGELFF. In nucleotides, the CDR3 is TGCGCCAGCAGCCAAGATGTTTTGGGACTAGCGGGATTGGTCACCGGGGAGCTGTTTTTT. The V gene is TRBV4-3, the J gene TRBJ2-2; TRBD2 matches 13 bases. Germline V gene sequence: CDR1 LGHNA, CDR2 YSLEER. V trimming: 0 bases; J trimming: 4 bases; junction bases outside the gene matches: 11. The CDR3 spans 20 residues.

The chain has TRBV30 and TRBJ2-7; TRBD1 might be the D (6 bases). Germline V gene lookup returns CDR1 GTSNPN and CDR2 SVGIG (reference sequence). This CDR3 has 14 amino acids. Trimming pared 0 bases from V and 2 bases from J, leaving 11 bases between. The CDR3 here is CAWSVDRFAYEQYF. In DNA form, the CDR3 reads TGTGCCTGGAGTGTTGACAGGTTTGCCTACGAGCAGTACTTC.

This chain connects TRBV7-9 to TRBJ2-6, with D perhaps TRBD1 (5 bases). Germline V gene data show CDR1 as SEHNR and CDR2 as FQNEAQ (reference sequence). V shed 2 bases and J shed 2 bases, with 7 bases lying between them. This CDR3 contains 15 residues. CDR3 nucleotides: TGTGCCAGCAGCTTACTGGGGCCTGGGGCCAACGTCCTGACTTTC. Its translation: CASSLLGPGANVLTF.

The chain employs TRBV14 and TRBJ2-6; no clear D. V was cut by 0 bases and J by 13 bases, with 7 bases left in between. CDR3 length: 12 residues. The germline CDR1 and CDR2 sequences are SGHDN and FVKESK. This CDR3 reads CASSQDSIVLTF. The CDR3 DNA sequence: TGTGCCAGCAGCCAAGATTCAATTGTCCTGACTTTC.

The V call is TRBV4-1, the J call TRBJ1-1; D is possibly TRBD1 (5 bases). V was clipped by 2 bases and J by 0 bases, with 7 bases between them. The CDR3 has 14 amino acids. The V gene's germline CDR1 is MGHRA and CDR2 YSYEKL. The CDR3 nucleotides read TGCGCCAGCAGCCAAAGGGGTCTGAACACTGAAGCTTTCTTT. It yields the protein CASSQRGLNTEAFF.

V usage is TRBV7-9 and J usage is TRBJ1-2; TRBD1 agrees at 9 bases. CDR3 size: 16 residues. Germline V gene sequence: CDR1 SEHNR, CDR2 FQNEAQ (reference sequence). Trimming cost V 7 bases and J 0 bases; bases outside gene matches: 9. CDR3 in DNA: TGTGCCAGCACCCGCGGACAGGGGATCGCTAACTATGGCTACACCTTC. Translating gives CASTRGQGIANYGYTF.

V usage is TRBV12-3 or TRBV12-4 and J usage is TRBJ2-1; D remains unclear. V gave up 3 bases and J gave up 8 bases, with 11 bases separating them. The CDR3 consists of 13 residues. The CDR3 nucleotides are TGTGCCAGCAGTTTGCCCCCTAGTTATGAGCAGTTCTTC. This translates into CASSLPPSYEQFF.

CDR3 in DNA: TGTGCCAGCAGTGACCTGAGGGAGTGGCGGGATGAGCAGTTCTTC. Encoded protein: CASSDLREWRDEQFF. V usage is TRBV6-1 and J usage is TRBJ2-1, with a tentative D call TRBD2 (5 bases). Trimming pared 3 bases from V and 8 bases from J, leaving 17 bases between. The CDR3 runs 15 residues. Germline V gives CDR1 MNHNS, CDR2 SASEGT.

The gene calls are TRBV4-2 and TRBJ2-1, with 12 bases aligning to TRBD2. J lost 7 bases, V lost 0 bases, and 4 bases had no gene match. CDR1 is LGHNA and CDR2 is YNFKEQ in the germline V gene. The CDR3 has 16 amino acids. The CDR3 DNA reads as TGTGCCAGCAGCCAAGATACTAGCGGGAGGTATAATGAGCAGTTCTTC. It yields the protein CASSQDTSGRYNEQFF.

To note about this clone: Other DNA variants within this sample encode the same CDR3. The chain couples TRBV19 to TRBJ1-1, with unresolved D. CDR3 length: 13 amino acids. Germline V lookup: CDR1 LNHDA, CDR2 SQIVND (reference sequence). Trimming removed 3 bases from V and 3 bases from J, with 8 bases in between. In nucleotides, the CDR3 is TGTGCCAGTAGTATCAAGGGAGACACTGAAGCTTTCTTT. Translated: CASSIKGDTEAFF.

In the case of this clone: Other nucleotide sequences in the sample specify the same CDR3. The chain joins TRBV6-5 to TRBJ1-1; D possibly corresponds to TRBD1 (6 bases). Deletions cut 6 bases from V and 6 bases from J, with 8 bases between. The CDR3 is 11 residues long. Germline V gene sequence: CDR1 MNHEY, CDR2 SVGAGI. DNA of the CDR3: TGTGCCAGCAGCCAGGGGTCTGAAGCTTTCTTT. Its translation: CASSQGSEAFF.

V gene TRBV7-9 combines with J gene TRBJ2-7; tentatively, D is TRBD1 (7 bases). This CDR3 contains 16 residues. Germline lookup yields CDR1 SEHNR and CDR2 FQNEAQ (reference sequence). Between the trimmed V and J ends, which lost 3 bases and 2 bases, there was a span of 17 bases. The CDR3 here is CASSLGQGGRAYEQYF. The CDR3 DNA sequence: TGTGCCAGCAGCTTGGGTCAGGGGGGCCGAGCCTACGAGCAGTACTTC.

The V gene is TRBV5-5, the J gene TRBJ2-7, with 8 bases fitting TRBD1. V lost 1 base and J lost 1; bases outside the gene matches: 4. The CDR3 length is 15 residues. Germline V gene lookup returns CDR1 SGHKS and CDR2 YYEKEE (reference sequence). The CDR3 DNA sequence: TGTGCCAGCAGCTTGTCAGGGGGCGATTCCTACGAGCAGTACTTC. The encoded protein is CASSLSGGDSYEQYF.

V usage is TRBV27 and J usage is TRBJ2-1; possible D gene TRBD2, 5 bases. The CDR3 contains 13 residues. The germline V gene encodes CDR1 MNHEY and CDR2 SMNVEV (reference sequence). The V gene lost 3 bases and the J gene lost 8 bases, with 11 bases spanning the gap. CDR3 sequence (DNA): TGTGCCAGCAGTTTTCGAGGGCGGGATGAGCAGTTCTTC. It is translated as CASSFRGRDEQFF.

The chain couples TRBV27 to TRBJ2-5; D is perhaps TRBD1 (6 bases). The CDR3 is 14 amino acids. V lost 3 bases to trimming and J lost 1 base, with 9 bases between them. Germline CDR1 and CDR2: MNHEY and SMNVEV (reference sequence). The CDR3 sequence is CASSFQGPQETQYF. DNA of the CDR3: TGTGCCAGCAGTTTCCAGGGGCCCCAAGAGACCCAGTACTTC.

The genes are TRBV27 and TRBJ1-5, with D perhaps matching TRBD1 (5 bases). The V end was cut by 3 bases, the J end by 7 bases, with 10 bases between. Germline assignment: CDR1 MNHEY and CDR2 SMNVEV (reference sequence). The CDR3 extends over 13 amino acids. The CDR3 DNA is TGTGCCAGCAGTTTTTCCAGGGAACAGCCCCAGCATTTT. Amino acids: CASSFSREQPQHF.